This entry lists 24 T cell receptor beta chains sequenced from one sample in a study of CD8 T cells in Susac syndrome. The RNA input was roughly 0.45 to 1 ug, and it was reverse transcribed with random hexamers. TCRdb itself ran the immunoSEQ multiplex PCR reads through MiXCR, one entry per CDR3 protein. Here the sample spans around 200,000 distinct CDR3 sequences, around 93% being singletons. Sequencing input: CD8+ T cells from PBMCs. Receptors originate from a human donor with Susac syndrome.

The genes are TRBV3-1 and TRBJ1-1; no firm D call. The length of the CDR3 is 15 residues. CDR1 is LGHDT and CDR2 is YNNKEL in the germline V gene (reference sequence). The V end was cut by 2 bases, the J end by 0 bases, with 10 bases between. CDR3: CASSQIQYMNTEAFF. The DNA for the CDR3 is TGTGCCAGCAGCCAAATACAGTACATGAACACTGAAGCTTTCTTT.

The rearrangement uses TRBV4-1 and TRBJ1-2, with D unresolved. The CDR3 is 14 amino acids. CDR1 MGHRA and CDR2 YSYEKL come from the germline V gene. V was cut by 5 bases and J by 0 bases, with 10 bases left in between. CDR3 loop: CASSTPLANYGYTF. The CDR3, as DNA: TGCGCCAGCAGCACTCCGTTGGCTAACTATGGCTACACCTTC.

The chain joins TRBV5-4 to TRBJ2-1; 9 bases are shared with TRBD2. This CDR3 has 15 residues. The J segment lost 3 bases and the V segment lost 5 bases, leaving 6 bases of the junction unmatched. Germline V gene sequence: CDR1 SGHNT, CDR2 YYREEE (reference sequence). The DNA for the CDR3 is TGTGCCAGCAGGTCTCTAGCGGGGAACTACAATGAGCAGTTCTTC. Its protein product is CASRSLAGNYNEQFF.

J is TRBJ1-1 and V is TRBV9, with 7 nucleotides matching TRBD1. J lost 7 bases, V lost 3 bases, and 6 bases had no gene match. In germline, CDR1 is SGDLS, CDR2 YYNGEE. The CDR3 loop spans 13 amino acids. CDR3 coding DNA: TGTGCCAGCAGCGATAGGACAGGTGGTGAAGCTTTCTTT. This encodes CASSDRTGGEAFF.

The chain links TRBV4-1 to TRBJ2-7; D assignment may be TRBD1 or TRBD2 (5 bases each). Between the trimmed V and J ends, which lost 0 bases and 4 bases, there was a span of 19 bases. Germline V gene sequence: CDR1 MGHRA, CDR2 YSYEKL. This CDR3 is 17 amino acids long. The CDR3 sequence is CASSQDLGWGIEYEQYF. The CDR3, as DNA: TGCGCCAGCAGCCAAGATTTAGGTTGGGGGATAGAGTACGAGCAGTACTTC.

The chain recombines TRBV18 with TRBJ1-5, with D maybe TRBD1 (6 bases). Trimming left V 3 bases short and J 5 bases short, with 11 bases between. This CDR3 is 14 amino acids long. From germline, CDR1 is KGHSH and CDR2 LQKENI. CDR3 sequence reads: CASSPTGSDQPQHF. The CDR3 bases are TGTGCCAGCTCACCGACAGGATCGGATCAGCCCCAGCATTTT.

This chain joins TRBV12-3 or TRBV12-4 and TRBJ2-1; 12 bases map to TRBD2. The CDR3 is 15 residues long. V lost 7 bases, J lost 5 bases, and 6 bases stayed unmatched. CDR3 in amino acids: CASTLAGGLNNEQFF. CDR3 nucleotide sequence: TGTGCCAGCACTCTAGCGGGAGGGCTAAACAATGAGCAGTTCTTC.

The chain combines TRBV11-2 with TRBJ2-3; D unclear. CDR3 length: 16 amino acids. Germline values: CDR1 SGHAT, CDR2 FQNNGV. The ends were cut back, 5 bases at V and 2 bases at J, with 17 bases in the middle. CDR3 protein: CASSLYSYGYTDTQYF. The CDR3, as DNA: TGTGCCAGCAGCCTATACTCGTACGGATACACAGATACGCAGTATTTT.

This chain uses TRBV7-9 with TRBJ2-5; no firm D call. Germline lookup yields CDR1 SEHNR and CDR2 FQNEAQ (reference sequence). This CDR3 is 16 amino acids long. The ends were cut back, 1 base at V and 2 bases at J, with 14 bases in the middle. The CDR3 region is CASSLGVTVQQETQYF. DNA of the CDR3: TGTGCCAGCAGCTTAGGAGTGACGGTCCAACAAGAGACCCAGTACTTC.

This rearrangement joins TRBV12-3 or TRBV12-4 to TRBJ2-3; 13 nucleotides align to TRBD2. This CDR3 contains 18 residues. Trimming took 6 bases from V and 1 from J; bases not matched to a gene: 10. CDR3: CASSYGTSGAGGTDTQYF. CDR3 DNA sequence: TGTGCCAGCAGCTACGGGACTAGCGGGGCCGGGGGCACAGATACGCAGTATTTT.

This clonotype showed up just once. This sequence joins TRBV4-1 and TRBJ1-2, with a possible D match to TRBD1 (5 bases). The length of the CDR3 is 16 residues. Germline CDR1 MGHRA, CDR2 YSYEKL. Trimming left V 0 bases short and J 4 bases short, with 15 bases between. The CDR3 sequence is CASSQDRARGFYGYTF. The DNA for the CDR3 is TGCGCCAGCAGCCAAGACCGGGCCCGGGGGTTCTATGGCTACACCTTC.

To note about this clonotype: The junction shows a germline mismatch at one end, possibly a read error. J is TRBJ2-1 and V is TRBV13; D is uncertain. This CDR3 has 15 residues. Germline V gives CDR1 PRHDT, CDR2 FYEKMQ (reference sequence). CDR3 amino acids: CASSLVIGAYNEQFF. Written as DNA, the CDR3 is TGTGCCAGCAGCTTAGTAATCGGAGCCTATAATGAGCAGTTCTTC.

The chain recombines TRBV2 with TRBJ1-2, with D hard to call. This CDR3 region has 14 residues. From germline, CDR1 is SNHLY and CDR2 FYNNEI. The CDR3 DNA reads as TGTGGAGAGAGACGAGACACCACTAACTATGGCTACACCTTC. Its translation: CGERRDTTNYGYTF.

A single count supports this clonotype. The CDR3 region is CAWSRHQERNTEAFF. CDR3 nucleotide sequence: TGTGCCTGGAGTAGGCATCAGGAGAGGAACACTGAAGCTTTCTTT. The rearrangement joins TRBV30 to TRBJ1-1; no firm D call. This CDR3 is built from 15 residues. The germline V gene has CDR1 GTSNPN and CDR2 SVGIG (reference sequence). V was shortened by 2 bases and J by 1 base, with 14 bases between the two germline ends.

The CDR3 DNA reads as TGCAGTGCCCTCGGACTAGCGGGAATAAATGAGCAGTTCTTC. Translated, it gives CSALGLAGINEQFF. The chain is built from TRBV20-1 and TRBJ2-1; 12 bases agree with TRBD2. CDR3 length: 14 residues. Unmatched junction bases numbered 7, after V lost 6 bases and J lost 7 bases. CDR1 and CDR2 from the germline V gene are DFQATT and SNEGSKA (reference sequence).

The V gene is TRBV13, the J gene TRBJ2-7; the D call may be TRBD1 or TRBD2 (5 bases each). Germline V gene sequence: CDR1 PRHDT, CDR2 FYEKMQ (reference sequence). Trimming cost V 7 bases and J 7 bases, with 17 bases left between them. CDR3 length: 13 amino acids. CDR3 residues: CASTLGRSGEQYF. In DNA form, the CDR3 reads TGTGCCAGCACCCTGGGACGGTCGGGGGAGCAGTACTTC.

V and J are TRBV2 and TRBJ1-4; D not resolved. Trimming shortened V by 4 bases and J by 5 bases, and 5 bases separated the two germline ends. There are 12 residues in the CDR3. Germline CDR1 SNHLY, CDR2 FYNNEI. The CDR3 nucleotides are TGTGCCAGCAGTGGCGAGAATGAAAAACTGTTTTTT. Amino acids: CASSGENEKLFF.

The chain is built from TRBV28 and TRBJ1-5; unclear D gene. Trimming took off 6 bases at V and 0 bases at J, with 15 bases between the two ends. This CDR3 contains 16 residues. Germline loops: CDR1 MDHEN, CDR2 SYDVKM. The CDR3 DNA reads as TGTGCCAGCAGCCCCTTGGTGGACTATAGCAATCAGCCCCAGCATTTT. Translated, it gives CASSPLVDYSNQPQHF.

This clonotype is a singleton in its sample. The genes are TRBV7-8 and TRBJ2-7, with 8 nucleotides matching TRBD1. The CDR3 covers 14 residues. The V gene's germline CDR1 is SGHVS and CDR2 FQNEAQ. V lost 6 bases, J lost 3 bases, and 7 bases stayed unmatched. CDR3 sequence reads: CASSIAGTGYEQYF. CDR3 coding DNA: TGTGCCAGCAGTATCGCCGGGACAGGCTACGAGCAGTACTTC.

The CDR3 sequence is CASSQTSGGTQETQYF. CDR3 DNA: TGTGCCAGCAGTCAGACTAGCGGGGGGACTCAAGAGACCCAGTACTTC. This chain joins TRBV6-1 and TRBJ2-5; 13 positions match TRBD2. Germline assignment: CDR1 MNHNS and CDR2 SASEGT. The CDR3 sequence is 16 residues long. V dropped 5 bases and J dropped 2; count of bases not matched to a gene: 5.

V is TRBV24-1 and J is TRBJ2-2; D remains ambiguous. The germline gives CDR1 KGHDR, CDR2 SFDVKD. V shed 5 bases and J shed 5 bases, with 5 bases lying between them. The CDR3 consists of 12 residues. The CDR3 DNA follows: TGTGCCACCAGTGGGGGTACCGGGGAGCTGTTTTTT. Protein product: CATSGGTGELFF.

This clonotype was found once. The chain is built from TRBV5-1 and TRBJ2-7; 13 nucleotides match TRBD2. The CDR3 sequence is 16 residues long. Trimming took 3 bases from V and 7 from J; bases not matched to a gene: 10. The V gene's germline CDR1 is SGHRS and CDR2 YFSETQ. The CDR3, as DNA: TGCGCCAGCAGCTCCGGGACTAGCGGGGCCCACGGGGAGCAGTACTTC. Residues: CASSSGTSGAHGEQYF.

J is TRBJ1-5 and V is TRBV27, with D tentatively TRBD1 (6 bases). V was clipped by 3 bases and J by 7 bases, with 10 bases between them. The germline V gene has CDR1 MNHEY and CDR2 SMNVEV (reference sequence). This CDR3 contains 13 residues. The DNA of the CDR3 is TGTGCCAGCAGTTTGCAGGGACAACAGCCCCAGCATTTT. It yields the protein CASSLQGQQPQHF.

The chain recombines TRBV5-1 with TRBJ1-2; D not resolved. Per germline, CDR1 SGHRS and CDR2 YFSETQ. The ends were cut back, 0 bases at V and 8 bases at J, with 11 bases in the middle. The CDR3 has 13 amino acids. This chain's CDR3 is CASSLGSSHGYTF. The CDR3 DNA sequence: TGCGCCAGCAGCTTGGGGAGCTCCCACGGCTACACCTTC.